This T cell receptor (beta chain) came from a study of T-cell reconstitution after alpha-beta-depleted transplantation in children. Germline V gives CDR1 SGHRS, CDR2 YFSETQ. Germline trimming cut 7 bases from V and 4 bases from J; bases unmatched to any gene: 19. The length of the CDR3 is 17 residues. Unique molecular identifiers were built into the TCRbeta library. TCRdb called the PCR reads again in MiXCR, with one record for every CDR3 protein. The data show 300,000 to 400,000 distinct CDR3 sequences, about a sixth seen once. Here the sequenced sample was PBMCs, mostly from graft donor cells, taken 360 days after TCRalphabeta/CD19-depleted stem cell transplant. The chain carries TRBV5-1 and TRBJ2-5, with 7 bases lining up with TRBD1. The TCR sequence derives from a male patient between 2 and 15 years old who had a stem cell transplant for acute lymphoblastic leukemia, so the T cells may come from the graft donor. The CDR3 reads CASSPRQGRGWGETQYF. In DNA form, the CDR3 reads TGCGCCAGCTCCCCCCGACAGGGACGGGGCTGGGGAGAGACCCAGTACTTC.